This T cell receptor (beta chain) was profiled in a study of siplizumab effects on memory and regulatory T cells. Sequencing used immunoSEQ multiplex PCR; TCRdb keeps in-frame clones, though not all of them. The sample has 90,000 to 130,000 clones, roughly 92% seen once. Germline CDR1 LGHNA, CDR2 YNFKEQ. This CDR3 is built from 22 residues. With regard to this clone: A junction end diverges from the germline sequence, so it may reflect a read error.

This sequence joins TRBV4-2 and TRBJ2-6, with TRBD1 as a possible D gene (5 bases). Sequencing was done on a sample of CD4+ T cells sorted from blood. This sequence originates from a human donor in good health. CDR3 protein: CASSQDPILYNSPFSGANVPTF. The CDR3 DNA reads as TGTGCCAGCAGCCAAGATCCAATTCTTTATAACAGCCCCTTCTCTGGGGCCAACGTCCCGACTTTC.